Listed here are 22 T cell receptor beta chains from one sample, sequenced in a study of vaccination and CD4 T cells after COVID-19. Researchers used the Oncomine TCR Beta short-read assay to sequence DNA from cultured CD4+ T cells. In TCRdb, the PCR reads were re-called with MiXCR into one record per CDR3 protein. The sample holds 8,000 to 10,000 distinct CDR3 sequences, 61% seen once. The treatment here: approximately 10-day PBMC culture with coronavirus spike peptide pools or control peptides (ViraFEST assay). Their target antigens are unknown. The specimen was CD4+ T cells from blood, cultured in vitro. Receptors originate from a human donor who had recovered from COVID-19.

The chain combines TRBV24-1 with TRBJ1-4, with 9 nucleotides matching TRBD1. The CDR3 loop spans 15 amino acids. Looked up from germline, CDR1 is KGHDR and CDR2 is SFDVKD. With V trimmed by 5 bases and J by 5 bases, 5 bases remained unmatched. The CDR3, as DNA: TGTGCCACCAGTGTACAGGGGGCGCCGAATGAAAAACTGTTTTTT. It is translated as CATSVQGAPNEKLFF.

This chain connects TRBV14 to TRBJ2-1, with 8 bases lining up with TRBD1. The CDR3 consists of 19 residues. The trim removed 0 bases at V and 0 bases at J, leaving 10 bases unmatched. The germline V gene has CDR1 SGHDN and CDR2 FVKESK. CDR3 loop: CASSQDIGRGRPSYNEQFF. The CDR3 DNA reads as TGTGCCAGCAGCCAAGATATCGGCAGGGGGCGCCCCTCCTACAATGAGCAGTTCTTC.

CDR3 amino acids: CSAPDTNTEAFF. In DNA form, the CDR3 reads TGCAGTGCCCCCGACACGAACACTGAAGCTTTCTTT. The chain has TRBV20-1 and TRBJ1-1; D remains ambiguous. The germline CDR1 and CDR2 sequences are DFQATT and SNEGSKA (reference sequence). This CDR3 spans 12 amino acids. V was shortened by 6 bases and J by 1 base, with 9 bases between the two germline ends.

The chain has TRBV7-2 and TRBJ2-3; D is ambiguous. The V and J ends lost 4 bases and 2 bases respectively, with 13 bases between them. Germline loops: CDR1 SGHTA, CDR2 FQGNSA. The CDR3 totals 15 residues. As DNA, the CDR3 is TGTGCCAGCAGCTCTGGTCTAGGTTACACAGATACGCAGTATTTT. Translation gives CASSSGLGYTDTQYF.

The V call is TRBV6-1, the J call TRBJ2-5, with 8 bases matching TRBD1. V lost 9 bases and J lost 2; bases outside the gene matches: 5. The CDR3 runs to 13 residues. In germline, CDR1 is MNHNS, CDR2 SASEGT. CDR3 residues: CASGRGLQETQYF. The CDR3 region has the DNA TGTGCCAGTGGCAGGGGGCTACAAGAGACCCAGTACTTC.

The J gene is TRBJ2-1, the V gene TRBV20-1, with no clear D. Trimming left V 1 base short and J 6 bases short, with 16 bases between. This CDR3 comprises 15 residues. Germline V gene data show CDR1 as DFQATT and CDR2 as SNEGSKA (reference sequence). CDR3 protein: CSARGVHGTANEQFF. The CDR3 region has the DNA TGCAGTGCTAGAGGGGTCCACGGCACAGCCAATGAGCAGTTCTTC.

This clonotype turned up a few times. CDR3 amino acids: CSARRGAPPHEQYF. The DNA of the CDR3 is TGCAGTGCTAGAAGGGGGGCACCCCCCCACGAGCAGTACTTC. The chain employs TRBV20-1 and TRBJ2-7; D may be TRBD1 or TRBD2 (6 bases each). The V end was cut by 2 bases, the J end by 5 bases, with 16 bases between. The CDR3 sequence is 14 residues long. CDR1 and CDR2 from the germline V gene are DFQATT and SNEGSKA (reference sequence).

The chain employs TRBV5-1 and TRBJ2-5; possibly TRBD2 for D (5 bases). This CDR3 comprises 15 residues. Trimming removed 4 bases from V and 1 base from J, with 14 bases in between. Per germline, CDR1 SGHRS and CDR2 YFSETQ. CDR3 protein: CASSPLDGIQETQYF. CDR3 sequence (DNA): TGCGCCAGCAGCCCCCTGGACGGGATCCAAGAGACCCAGTACTTC.

This clonotype showed up just a few times. This chain uses TRBV6-5 with TRBJ1-2; 8 bases fit TRBD1. There are 16 residues in the CDR3. CDR1 is MNHEY, CDR2 SVGAGI, per germline. Trimming removed 0 bases from V and 3 bases from J; junction bases left unmatched: 6. The CDR3 DNA follows: TGTGCCAGCAGTTACTCACGACAGGGGTCTGACTATGGCTACACCTTC. It translates to CASSYSRQGSDYGYTF.

In the case of this clonotype: The germline gene is not matched at one end of the junction; a read error may be the cause. The CDR3 DNA follows: TGTGTCAGCAGCGCCCCTCCGGGCTCTAAACAGACTGGGGCCAACGTCCTGACTTTC. It translates to CVSSAPPGSKQTGANVLTF. The chain recombines TRBV7-3 with TRBJ2-6; D is uncertain. The germline gives CDR1 SGHTA, CDR2 FQGTGA. The CDR3 extends over 19 amino acids.

This clonotype was picked up a small number of times. J is TRBJ2-5 and V is TRBV11-2; D not certain. Germline CDR1 is SGHAT and CDR2 is FQNNGV. Trimming removed 3 bases at V and 4 bases at J, with 6 bases between. The CDR3 length is 12 residues. This CDR3 is CASSFGVETQYF. CDR3 sequence (DNA): TGTGCCAGCAGCTTTGGAGTAGAGACCCAGTACTTC.

The table lists this clonotype with a few counts. The V and J genes are TRBV20-1 and TRBJ1-1, with 9 bases aligning to TRBD1. Germline CDR1 and CDR2: DFQATT and SNEGSKA (reference sequence). The CDR3 runs 16 residues. V lost 0 bases to trimming and J lost 5 bases; unmatched junction nucleotides: 10. As DNA, the CDR3 is TGCAGTGCTAGAGATCATAGGACAGGGGCCGGGACTGAAGCTTTCTTT. Protein sequence: CSARDHRTGAGTEAFF.

The V and J genes are TRBV2 and TRBJ2-2; D is unclear. The V and J ends lost 2 bases and 6 bases respectively, with 10 bases between them. Germline V lookup: CDR1 SNHLY, CDR2 FYNNEI. CDR3 length: 14 residues. The CDR3 loop reads CASSELSSSGELFF. The CDR3 DNA sequence: TGTGCCAGCAGTGAACTTAGTAGTTCCGGGGAGCTGTTTTTT.

This sequence joins TRBV27 and TRBJ2-3, with D possibly being TRBD1 (5 bases). This CDR3 has 15 residues. CDR1 is MNHEY and CDR2 is SMNVEV in the germline V gene (reference sequence). V lost 2 bases and J lost 4, with 13 bases in between. The CDR3 coding sequence is TGTGCCAGCAGTTTAGGCAGGGCGTTCGCAGATACGCAGTATTTT. This gives the protein CASSLGRAFADTQYF.

J is TRBJ1-4 and V is TRBV7-9; 7 bases are a match to TRBD1. Unmatched junction bases numbered 4, after V lost 1 base and J lost 8 bases. CDR1 is SEHNR, CDR2 FQNEAQ, per germline (reference sequence). The CDR3 consists of 14 residues. The CDR3 region has the DNA TGTGCCAGCAGCTTAGGACAGGGAGGGGAAAAACTGTTTTTT. It encodes CASSLGQGGEKLFF.

The V call is TRBV28, the J call TRBJ2-5, with 10 positions matching TRBD2. Germline V gene sequence: CDR1 MDHEN, CDR2 SYDVKM. The CDR3 has 17 amino acids. J was trimmed by 2 bases and V by 3 bases; bases with no gene match: 9. CDR3 DNA: TGTGCCAGCAGTTTGTCTAGCGGGAGAGGCCGGCAAGAGACCCAGTACTTC. Translating gives CASSLSSGRGRQETQYF.

CDR3 residues: CASSLAVFYGYTF. The CDR3 region has the DNA TGTGCCAGCAGCTTAGCAGTTTTCTATGGCTACACCTTC. The rearrangement uses TRBV7-2 and TRBJ1-2; D gene ambiguous. Per the germline V gene, CDR1 is SGHTA and CDR2 is FQGNSA. V lost 0 bases to trimming and J lost 4 bases, with 6 bases between them. The CDR3 runs to 13 residues.

The rearrangement uses TRBV15 and TRBJ1-6; the D gene is possibly TRBD1 (5 bases). CDR3 size: 14 residues. CDR1 and CDR2 (germline): LNHNV, YYDKDF (reference sequence). Trimming took off 3 bases at V and 7 bases at J, with 10 bases between the two ends. The CDR3 nucleotides read TGTGCCACCAGCAGGACAGCTGAAAATTCACCCCTCCACTTT. Translating it yields CATSRTAENSPLHF.

About this clonotype itself: The conserved final phenylalanine or tryptophan is absent from the CDR3, which likely points to a read error. The rearrangement uses TRBV27 and TRBJ1-2; 8 bases are a match to TRBD1. Germline V CDR1 and CDR2: MNHEY, SMNVEV (reference sequence). This CDR3 has 12 residues. The junction had 1 base not matched to a gene; V was cut back by 6 bases and J by 4 bases. The CDR3 nucleotides are TGTGCCAGCAGCGGACAGGGCTATGGCTACACCCTC. Encoded protein: CASSGQGYGYTL.

This clonotype was recorded a few times. This rearrangement joins TRBV7-3 to TRBJ2-5; 8 bases agree with TRBD1. There are 15 residues in the CDR3. Losses at the gene ends were 2 bases for V and 3 bases for J; bases not matched to a gene: 5. Per germline, CDR1 SGHTA and CDR2 FQGTGA. For the CDR3, the DNA is TGTGCCAGCAGCTTATGGGGACAGGTCGAAGAGACCCAGTACTTC. Residues: CASSLWGQVEETQYF.

The chain recombines TRBV6-4 with TRBJ2-3; 11 positions agree with TRBD2. V lost 0 bases to trimming and J lost 4 bases; unmatched junction nucleotides: 0. The CDR3 loop spans 15 amino acids. Germline-derived CDR1 and CDR2 are MRHNA and SNTAGT. The CDR3 loop is CASSDSLAGADTQYF. The CDR3 DNA is TGTGCCAGCAGTGACTCACTAGCGGGAGCAGATACGCAGTATTTT.

V gene TRBV7-2 combines with J gene TRBJ1-5, with unresolved D. This CDR3 comprises 13 residues. V was trimmed by 1 base and J by 5 bases, leaving 6 bases between them. Germline V gene lookup returns CDR1 SGHTA and CDR2 FQGNSA. The chain's CDR3 is CASSLDRDQPQHF. As DNA, the CDR3 is TGTGCCAGCAGCTTAGATAGGGATCAGCCCCAGCATTTT.